This T cell receptor beta chain was found in a study of T cells in Graves' hyperthyroidism and ophthalmopathy. V was pared by 5 bases and J by 2 bases, with 7 bases of the junction left unmatched. The germline gives CDR1 SGHTA, CDR2 FQGNSA. This CDR3 has 15 residues. Clinical symptoms, serum thyroxine, TRAb, thyroid ultrasound and orbital computed tomography established diagnosis. Overall study findings and caveats: Ophthalmopathy was distinguished from stable hyperthyroidism by 13 V-J signatures.

The TCR beta CDR3 regions underwent amplification using RNA transcripts as the source. HTBI primers drove first-round RT-PCR of the TCR CDR3. Each CDR3 protein gets one entry after TCRdb re-called the multiplex PCR reads with MiXCR. The profile shows approximately 300,000 distinct CDR3 sequences, approximately 15% of them singletons. This clonotype came up many times. Its antigen remains unknown. The receptor was derived from a woman aged 55 to 70 with Graves' ophthalmopathy. The sequenced material came from blood. This rearrangement joins TRBV7-2 to TRBJ1-2, with 8 bases lining up with TRBD1. The CDR3 bases are TGTGCCAGCAGCGGCAGGGGGCACTCGAACTATGGCTACACCTTC. The encoded protein is CASSGRGHSNYGYTF.